This TCR beta chain was recovered during a study of blood T cells in healthy people across ages. CDR3 size: 14 residues. Trimming removed 3 bases from V and 8 bases from J, with 14 bases in between. Regarding this clonotype: Its antigen is unknown.

Findings and limits, study-wide: Naive and antigen-experienced cells could not be conclusively compared, given unsorted PBMCs.

Primers used in a second PCR of about 7 to 12 cycles were a sample-barcoded 5' primer and a J-beta primer mix. Tagging of each cDNA molecule was performed by a template-switch adaptor with 12 random nucleotides. TCRdb analysed the 5' RACE reads with MiXCR anew, one entry per CDR3 protein. The sample holds approximately 690,000 distinct CDR3 sequences; 58% are singletons and the top ten take roughly 34%. Ranging in age from about 6 to 100, the donors were healthy Caucasian individuals from Russia. The sample taken for sequencing was blood. The sequence derives from a man between 60 and 75 years old in good health. The chain recombines TRBV12-3 or TRBV12-4 with TRBJ2-1; D is perhaps TRBD1 (5 bases). Here the CDR3 DNA reads TGTGCCAGCAGTTTCACCCAGGGTTGGGATGAGCAGTTCTTC. Amino acids: CASSFTQGWDEQFF.